The 5 T cell receptor beta chains in this list originate from one sample, sequenced in a study of shared T cell receptors in the human thymus. Clones were read by immunoSEQ multiplex PCR, and TCRdb kept only the in-frame ones, dropping some. The sample yields hundreds of thousands of clones, approximately 83% seen once. The same sample was also used in a study of human thymus T cells.

Sequenced material: thymocytes. Source of these receptors: a girl less than two years old with a congenital heart defect.

The V and J genes are TRBV12-5 and TRBJ2-1, with 15 bases lining up with TRBD2. Germline CDR1 reads LGHNT; CDR2 reads FRNRAP. There are 19 residues in the CDR3. V gave up 2 bases and J gave up 1 base; unmatched junction bases: 6. The CDR3 spells CASGLKGLAGGLSYNEQFF. The CDR3 DNA follows: TGTGCTAGTGGTTTGAAGGGACTAGCGGGGGGCCTTTCCTACAATGAGCAGTTCTTC.

CDR3 residues: CASSRLDRASTDTQYF. CDR3 DNA sequence: TGTGCCAGCAGCAGGCTGGACAGAGCTAGCACAGATACGCAGTATTTT. The chain employs TRBV5-4 and TRBJ2-3; TRBD1 is a possible D gene (6 bases). This CDR3 has 16 amino acids. Germline V gene data show CDR1 as SGHNT and CDR2 as YYREEE (reference sequence). Trimming took off 4 bases at V and 0 bases at J, with 15 bases between the two ends.

This clone appeared once. The chain carries TRBV9 and TRBJ2-3, with D maybe TRBD2 (6 bases). The CDR3 extends over 17 amino acids. Germline V gives CDR1 SGDLS, CDR2 YYNGEE. Trimming removed 3 bases from V and 6 bases from J, with 23 bases in between. For the CDR3, the DNA is TGTGCCAGCAGCGAGAACGGACCTAGCGACATCGGGGATACGCAGTATTTT. This codes for CASSENGPSDIGDTQYF. Supplemented by reference TRBV9 and TRBJ2-3, the full variable domain reads DSGVTQTPKHLITATGQRVTLRCSPRSGDLSVYWYQQSLDQGLQFLIQYYNGEERAKGNILERFSAQQFPDLHSELNLSSLELGDSALYFCASSENGPSDIGDTQYFGPGTRLTVL.

The V and J genes are TRBV11-3 and TRBJ2-7; 7 bases are shared with TRBD1. The CDR3 sequence is 13 residues long. Germline values: CDR1 SGHNT, CDR2 YENEEA. J was trimmed by 5 bases and V by 5 bases; bases with no gene match: 6. As DNA, the CDR3 is TGTGCCAGCAGCCGACAGGGTCGGGACGAGCAGTACTTC. This sequence encodes CASSRQGRDEQYF.

The J gene is TRBJ2-3, the V gene TRBV7-9; 10 positions agree with TRBD2. Looked up from germline, CDR1 is SEHNR and CDR2 is FQNEAQ (reference sequence). V shed 1 base and J 4 bases; nucleotides not matched to a gene: 11. The CDR3 has 18 residues. CDR3 bases: TGTGCCAGCAGCTTAGATAGGAGAGTAGCGGGGGGCTCAGATACGCAGTATTTT. Translating gives CASSLDRRVAGGSDTQYF.